This T cell receptor beta chain originates from a study of Ad26.COV2.S vaccination and SARS-CoV-2 variants (dated by TCRdb to the early 2020s). Regarding the complete study: Vaccine-arm donors were drawn from COV1001, a multicentre, randomized, double-blind, placebo-controlled phase I-IIa trial of Ad26.COV2.S in healthy adults. Ad26.COV2.S was given intramuscularly at 5x10^10 or 1x10^11 viral particles, as a single shot or as two shots 56 days apart. Sequencing of the TCRbeta repertoire served to evaluate the specificity and breadth of SARS-CoV-2-reactive T cell receptors following Ad26.COV2.S vaccination. A total of around 32 samples were included in the TCR-sequenced set, comprising around 19 Ad26.COV2.S vaccine recipients, 5 placebo recipients and 8 SARS-CoV-2 convalescent individuals. Trial participants were randomized into five groups of five, in which low-dose or high-dose Ad26.COV2.S was given once or twice, or placebo was given on both occasions. Investigators did not know the trial group allocation while performing experiments and assessing outcomes. The paper's findings and limits, for the study overall: According to the authors, total T cell responses may have been underestimated by the TCR breadth and depth analyses. Compared with placebo recipients, Ad26.COV2.S recipients showed higher spike-specific TCR breadth (P = 0.0014). Substantial breadth of spike-specific CD8+ and CD4+ T cell responses was reported after vaccination. The study lacked the statistical power to compare responses across vaccine doses or regimens. Non-spike TCR breadth was comparable between vaccine and placebo recipients, consistent with the vaccine containing only spike.

In the case of this clone: The antigen this receptor binds is unknown. No per-base quality is available; no much larger clone lies one base away.

Explained via the paper, the treatment or condition label denotes: roughly 20 received Ad26.COV2.S at low or high dose, single or two shots; several received placebo; per-sample allocation not given. For vaccine and placebo recipients, the sequenced repertoires came from samples collected on day 63 after the first injection. In Cohort 1b, about two dozen adults aged 18-55 years were enrolled at a single site in Boston, USA, between 29 July and 7 August 2020. As a vaccine, Ad26.COV2.S was a replication-incompetent adenovirus type 26 vector that expressed a prefusion-stabilized SARS-CoV-2 spike protein derived from the original Wuhan strain. TCRbeta CDR3 regions were sequenced with the immunoSEQ Assay. After extraction, genomic DNA underwent amplification by bias-controlled multiplex PCR, followed by high-throughput sequencing. The original pipeline was this. To quantify the absolute abundance of every unique TCRbeta CDR3 region, sequences were collapsed and filtered. T cell fraction was estimated by normalization of TCRbeta template counts to usable DNA, with usable DNA being measured through amplification of reference genes present in all nucleated cells. Repertoire TCRs were annotated as SARS-CoV-2-specific when V gene, CDR3 amino acid sequence and J gene were exactly matched to a known reactive TCR set. The reference SARS-CoV-2 TCR set came from MIRA and was filtered for enrichment in COVID-19-positive ImmuneCODE repertoires, removing public or cross-reactive TCRs. Based on the MIRA antigens, annotated TCRs were further analysed at the level of specific ORF or position within ORF. Breadth was defined as the number of annotated unique rearrangements divided by the total number of unique productive rearrangements, and depth was defined as the summed frequency of the annotated unique rearrangements. Group comparisons of TCR breadth used two-sided Wilcoxon rank-sum tests. This immuneACCESS table, as held by TCRdb, lists in-frame sequences with V and J called but not all clones. Of the missing ones, under half trace to an unresolved V gene in checked studies; the others have no known cause. D and trimming come from the DNA, and the V and J calls and clone size come from that table. The sample table records about 350,000 clones; approximately 90% of these occur just once. Together, the top ten hold approximately 5% of the sample.

A distance of 8 bases separates the germline ends of V and J, which lose 0 bases and 0 bases respectively. Taken from cysteine to phenylalanine, the CDR3 has 15 residues. Only the CDR3 part of the read is kept: 45 bases, read in frame from the first base. Via the germline V gene, CDR1 is LGHNA and CDR2 YNFKEQ. The TCR comes from a person between 18 and 65 years old who received the Ad26.COV2.S COVID-19 vaccine or a placebo. The rearrangement combines TRBV4-2 with TRBJ1-2; the D gene is perhaps TRBD1, on 6 matching bases. This specimen was peripheral blood, taken in a trial of Ad26.COV2.S vaccine versus placebo. CDR3 region: CASSQETGPNYGYTF. The bases are TGTGCCAGCAGCCAAGAGACAGGACCTAACTATGGCTACACCTTC.